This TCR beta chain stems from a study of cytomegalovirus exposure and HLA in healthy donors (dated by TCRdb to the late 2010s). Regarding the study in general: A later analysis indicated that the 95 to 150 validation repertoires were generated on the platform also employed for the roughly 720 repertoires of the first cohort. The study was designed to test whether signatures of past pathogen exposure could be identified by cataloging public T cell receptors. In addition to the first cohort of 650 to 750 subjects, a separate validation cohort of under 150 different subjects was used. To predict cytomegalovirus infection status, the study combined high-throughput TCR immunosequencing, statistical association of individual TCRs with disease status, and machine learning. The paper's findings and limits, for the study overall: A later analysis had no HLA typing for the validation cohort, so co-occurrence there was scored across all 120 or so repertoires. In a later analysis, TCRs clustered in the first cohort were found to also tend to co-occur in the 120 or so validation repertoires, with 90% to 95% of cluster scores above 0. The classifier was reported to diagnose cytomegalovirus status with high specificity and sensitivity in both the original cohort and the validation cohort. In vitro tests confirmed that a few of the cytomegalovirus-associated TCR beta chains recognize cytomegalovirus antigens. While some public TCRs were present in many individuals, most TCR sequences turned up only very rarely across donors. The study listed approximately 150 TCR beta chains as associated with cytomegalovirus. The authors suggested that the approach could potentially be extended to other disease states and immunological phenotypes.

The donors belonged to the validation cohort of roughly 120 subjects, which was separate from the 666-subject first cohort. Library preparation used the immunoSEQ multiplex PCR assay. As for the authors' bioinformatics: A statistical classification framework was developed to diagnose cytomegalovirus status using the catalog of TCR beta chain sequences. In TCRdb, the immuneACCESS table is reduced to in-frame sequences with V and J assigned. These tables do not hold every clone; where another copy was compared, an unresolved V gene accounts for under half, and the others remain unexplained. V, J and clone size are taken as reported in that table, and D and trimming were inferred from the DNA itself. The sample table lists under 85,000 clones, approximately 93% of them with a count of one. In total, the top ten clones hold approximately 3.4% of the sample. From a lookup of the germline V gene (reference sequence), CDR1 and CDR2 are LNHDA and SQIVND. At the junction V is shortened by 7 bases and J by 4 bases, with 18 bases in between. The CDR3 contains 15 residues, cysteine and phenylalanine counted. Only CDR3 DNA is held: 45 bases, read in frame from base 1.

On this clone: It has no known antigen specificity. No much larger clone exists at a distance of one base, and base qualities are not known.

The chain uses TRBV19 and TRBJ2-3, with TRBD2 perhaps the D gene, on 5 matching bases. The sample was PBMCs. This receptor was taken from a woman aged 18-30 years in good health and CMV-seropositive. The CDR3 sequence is CASTPTTLAADTQYF. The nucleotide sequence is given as TGTGCCAGTACCCCGACCACCCTAGCCGCAGATACGCAGTATTTT.